This is a list of T cell receptor beta chains from one sample in a study of cytomegalovirus exposure and HLA in healthy donors. The data were produced by immunoSEQ multiplex PCR, yet TCRdb's version contains in-frame clones alone and is incomplete. Among 100,000 to 150,000 clones listed, approximately 71% were seen once. Sequencing was carried out using PBMCs. The receptors originated from a woman in her sixties in good health and CMV-seronegative. Both conserved end residues are part of each CDR3. D genes are given only for firm matches. A clone size is listed for some rows: how often the clone was seen (once, few, many), or a class if it is expanded.

j_gene: TRBJ2-5
abundance: few
d_gene: TRBD2
v_gene: TRBV15
CDR3aa: CATSRASLAGVAETQYF
CDR3nt: TGTGCCACCAGCAGAGCAAGCCTAGCGGGAGTAGCGGAGACCCAGTACTTC

j_gene: TRBJ2-2
abundance: -
d_gene: TRBD1
v_gene: TRBV7-9
CDR3aa: CASSLVQGVPSGGELFF
CDR3nt: TGTGCCAGCAGCCTGGTACAGGGGGTGCCTTCAGGCGGGGAGCTGTTTTTT

j_gene: TRBJ1-2
abundance: -
d_gene: -
v_gene: TRBV9
CDR3aa: CASSVIGSGGYTF
CDR3nt: TGTGCCAGCAGCGTAATTGGATCGGGTGGCTACACCTTC

j_gene: TRBJ2-7
abundance: -
d_gene: -
v_gene: TRBV28
CDR3aa: CASSLFGDRGEQYF
CDR3nt: TGTGCCAGCAGTTTATTCGGTGATAGGGGCGAGCAGTACTTC

j_gene: TRBJ2-7
abundance: -
d_gene: -
v_gene: TRBV9
CDR3aa: CASSPGGQGAYEQYF
CDR3nt: TGTGCCAGCAGCCCTGGGGGGCAGGGGGCCTACGAGCAGTACTTC

j_gene: TRBJ2-5
abundance: -
d_gene: TRBD1
v_gene: TRBV6-5
CDR3aa: CASKTGSGTQYF
CDR3nt: TGTGCCAGCAAGACAGGGTCAGGGACCCAGTACTTC

j_gene: TRBJ2-1
abundance: few
d_gene: TRBD2
v_gene: TRBV4-1
CDR3aa: CASSPETSGASRQFF
CDR3nt: TGCGCCAGCAGCCCAGAAACTAGCGGGGCCTCGCGGCAGTTCTTC

j_gene: TRBJ2-7
abundance: few
d_gene: TRBD1
v_gene: TRBV28
CDR3aa: CASRSDRGYEQYF
CDR3nt: TGTGCCAGCAGGTCGGACAGGGGCTACGAGCAGTACTTC

j_gene: TRBJ2-7
abundance: once
d_gene: TRBD1
v_gene: TRBV19
CDR3aa: CASSPGTGLYEQYF
CDR3nt: TGTGCCAGTAGTCCCGGGACAGGGCTTTACGAGCAGTACTTC

j_gene: TRBJ2-1
abundance: -
d_gene: -
v_gene: TRBV7-3
CDR3aa: CASSLARLGNEQFF
CDR3nt: TGTGCCAGCAGCTTAGCTAGATTGGGCAATGAGCAGTTCTTC

j_gene: TRBJ2-1
abundance: -
d_gene: TRBD2
v_gene: TRBV5-1
CDR3aa: CASGLAGGGANEQFF
CDR3nt: TGCGCCAGCGGGCTAGCGGGAGGTGGGGCCAATGAGCAGTTCTTC

j_gene: TRBJ1-1
abundance: -
d_gene: TRBD1
v_gene: TRBV29-1
CDR3aa: CSVSLTGQMNTEAFF
CDR3nt: TGCAGCGTATCATTAACGGGACAGATGAACACTGAAGCTTTCTTT

j_gene: TRBJ2-2
abundance: -
d_gene: TRBD1
v_gene: TRBV10-3
CDR3aa: CAISELWRRWGQGNTGELFF
CDR3nt: TGTGCCATCAGTGAACTTTGGCGAAGGTGGGGACAGGGCAACACCGGGGAGCTGTTTTTT

j_gene: TRBJ2-7
abundance: -
d_gene: TRBD1
v_gene: TRBV28
CDR3aa: CASSAARDRAGAMTYEQYF
CDR3nt: TGTGCCAGCAGCGCAGCCCGGGACAGGGCAGGGGCTATGACCTACGAGCAGTACTTC

j_gene: TRBJ2-1
abundance: -
d_gene: TRBD2
v_gene: TRBV30
CDR3aa: CAWTSSGSYNEQFF
CDR3nt: TGTGCCTGGACTTCTAGCGGCTCCTACAATGAGCAGTTCTTC

j_gene: TRBJ2-7
abundance: -
d_gene: TRBD1
v_gene: TRBV28
CDR3aa: CASSRARNRGEQYF
CDR3nt: TGTGCCAGCAGCCGGGCACGAAACAGGGGGGAGCAGTACTTC

j_gene: TRBJ2-2
abundance: once
d_gene: -
v_gene: TRBV9
CDR3aa: CASSPRDRLTGELFF
CDR3nt: TGTGCCAGCAGCCCCAGAGACAGACTCACCGGGGAGCTGTTTTTT

j_gene: TRBJ2-5
abundance: -
d_gene: TRBD1
v_gene: TRBV6-1
CDR3aa: CASNRGHSQETQYF
CDR3nt: TGTGCCAGCAACAGGGGGCATAGCCAAGAGACCCAGTACTTC

j_gene: TRBJ1-2
abundance: -
d_gene: TRBD1
v_gene: TRBV7-9
CDR3aa: CASSPRTGMNYGYTF
CDR3nt: TGTGCCAGCAGCCCGAGGACAGGGATGAACTATGGCTACACCTTC

j_gene: TRBJ1-5
abundance: few
d_gene: TRBD1
v_gene: TRBV2
CDR3aa: CASSRQGAHQPQHF
CDR3nt: TGTGCCAGCAGTCGTCAGGGGGCCCATCAGCCCCAGCATTTT

j_gene: TRBJ2-4
abundance: -
d_gene: TRBD2
v_gene: TRBV4-1
CDR3aa: CASRPPGLEDIQYF
CDR3nt: TGCGCCAGCAGACCCCCGGGACTAGAGGACATTCAGTACTTC

j_gene: TRBJ1-2
abundance: -
d_gene: -
v_gene: TRBV7-9
CDR3aa: CASNLERGQEPNYGYTF
CDR3nt: TGTGCCAGCAACCTAGAGAGAGGGCAGGAACCTAACTATGGCTACACCTTC

j_gene: TRBJ2-2
abundance: -
d_gene: TRBD2
v_gene: TRBV9
CDR3aa: CASSGGLAGSNTGELFF
CDR3nt: TGTGCCAGCAGCGGGGGACTAGCGGGTAGTAACACCGGGGAGCTGTTTTTT

j_gene: TRBJ1-5
abundance: -
d_gene: -
v_gene: TRBV18
CDR3aa: CASSQGSGGNQPQHF
CDR3nt: TGTGCCAGCTCACAGGGGTCGGGGGGCAATCAGCCCCAGCATTTT

j_gene: TRBJ1-2
abundance: -
d_gene: TRBD1
v_gene: TRBV5-4
CDR3aa: CASSLRGPARVYGYTF
CDR3nt: TGTGCCAGCAGCTTGAGGGGGCCGGCGAGGGTGTATGGCTACACCTTC

j_gene: TRBJ1-2
abundance: once
d_gene: -
v_gene: TRBV18
CDR3aa: CASSLTAAGDGYTF
CDR3nt: TGTGCCAGCTCACTGACGGCCGCGGGGGATGGCTACACCTTC

j_gene: TRBJ2-5
abundance: -
d_gene: TRBD2
v_gene: TRBV5-1
CDR3aa: CASSLSGGTGETQYF
CDR3nt: TGCGCCAGCAGCTTATCCGGGGGGACCGGAGAGACCCAGTACTTC

j_gene: TRBJ1-1
abundance: -
d_gene: -
v_gene: TRBV6-6
CDR3aa: CASSPYRDRVEAFF
CDR3nt: TGTGCCAGCAGCCCCTACAGGGATAGGGTTGAAGCTTTCTTT